This entry features one T cell receptor beta chain sequence. This entry comes from a study of blood T cell repertoires in COVID-19. Libraries were prepared by immunoSEQ multiplex PCR; TCRdb keeps only in-frame clonotypes and omits some of them. The table includes 300,000 to 400,000 clones, about nine tenths detected once. Looked up from germline, CDR1 is SGHTA and CDR2 is FQGNSA. The CDR3 extends over 15 amino acids. With 5 bases clipped from V and 2 bases from J, the junction kept 5 bases outside the gene matches. Sequencing used peripheral blood. The chain employs TRBV7-2 and TRBJ2-1, with TRBD2 matching 8 bases. This clonotype originated in a man over 45 with active or convalescent COVID-19. DNA for the CDR3: TGTGCCAGCAGCCCTAGCGGGCAAACCTACAATGAGCAGTTCTTC. This sequence encodes CASSPSGQTYNEQFF.